This T cell receptor (beta chain) was captured by sequencing in a study of radiotherapy plus CTLA-4 blockade in lung cancer. Germline assignment: CDR1 LNHDA and CDR2 SQIVND (reference sequence). Unmatched junction bases numbered 10, after V lost 8 bases and J lost 5 bases. The CDR3 has 14 amino acids. Using immunoSEQ multiplex PCR, the repertoire was profiled, and TCRdb retains in-frame clones only, with some absent. The repertoire consists of around 91,000 clones, with around 88% occurring once and the leading ten covering 4.9%. V is TRBV19 and J is TRBJ1-1; TRBD1 matches 8 bases. The sequence was obtained from a human donor with non-small cell lung cancer that progressed on radiotherapy plus ipilimumab. Specimen: peripheral blood, collected from a patient treated with radiotherapy plus ipilimumab. For the CDR3, the DNA is TGTGCCAGTGGAAATACAGGGGGAGGGACTGAAGCTTTCTTT. This codes for CASGNTGGGTEAFF.